This T cell receptor beta chain was identified during a study of cytomegalovirus exposure and HLA in healthy donors. CDR1 and CDR2 from the germline V gene are SGHRS and YFSETQ. With V trimmed by 4 bases and J by 2 bases, 1 base remained unmatched. The CDR3 length is 13 residues. The primer mix had 60 Vbeta and 13 Jbeta primers. The repertoire was sequenced with immunoSEQ multiplex PCR; TCRdb's copy has only in-frame clones and lacks some. The sample carries about 74,000 clones, 72% recorded once. Sequencing used PBMCs. This rearrangement joins TRBV5-1 to TRBJ2-3; 7 bases are shared with TRBD1. This TCR was sampled from a middle-aged woman in good health and CMV-seropositive. This CDR3 reads CASSTGATDTQYF. The CDR3 bases are TGCGCCAGCAGCACAGGGGCCACAGATACGCAGTATTTT.